This entry describes one T cell receptor beta chain. The data were obtained in a study of T cell changes during pregnancy in multiple sclerosis. Profiled with immunoSEQ multiplex PCR; TCRdb holds only in-frame clones, not every one. The sample lists tens of thousands of clones, approximately 91% seen once, with about 7% in the top ten. CDR1 and CDR2 from the germline V gene are MDHEN and SYDVKM. V lost 5 bases, J lost 3 bases, and 2 bases stayed unmatched. This CDR3 is 14 amino acids long. The TCR was taken from a female donor with multiple sclerosis, enrolled in a pregnancy study. This chain uses TRBV28 with TRBJ1-4, with 8 bases that match TRBD1. This specimen consisted of CD8+ T cells from peripheral blood mononuclear cells, obtained in the third trimester of pregnancy. In nucleotides, the CDR3 is TGTGCCAGCAGTCGACAGGGGTCTAATGAAAAACTGTTTTTT. Protein product: CASSRQGSNEKLFF.